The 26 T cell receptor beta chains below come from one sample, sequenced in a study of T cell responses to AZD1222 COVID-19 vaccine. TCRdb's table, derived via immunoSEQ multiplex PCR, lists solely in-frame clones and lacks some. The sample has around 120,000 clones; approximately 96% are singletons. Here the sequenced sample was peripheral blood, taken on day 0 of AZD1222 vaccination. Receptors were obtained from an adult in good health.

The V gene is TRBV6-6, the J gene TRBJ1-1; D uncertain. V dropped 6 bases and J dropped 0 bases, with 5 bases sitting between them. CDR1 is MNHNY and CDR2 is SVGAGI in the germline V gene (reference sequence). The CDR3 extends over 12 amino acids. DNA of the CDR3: TGTGCCAGCAGCCCTATGAACACTGAAGCTTTCTTT. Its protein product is CASSPMNTEAFF.

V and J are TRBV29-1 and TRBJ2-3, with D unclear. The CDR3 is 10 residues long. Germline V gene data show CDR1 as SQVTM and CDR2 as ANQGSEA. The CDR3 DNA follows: TGCGCGGCGAAGTCAGATACGCAGTATTTT. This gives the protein CAAKSDTQYF.

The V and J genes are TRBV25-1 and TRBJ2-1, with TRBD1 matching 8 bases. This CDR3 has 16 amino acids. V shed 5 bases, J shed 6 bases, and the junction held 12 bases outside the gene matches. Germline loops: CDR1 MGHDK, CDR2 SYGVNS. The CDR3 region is CASSKITGQEFNEQFF. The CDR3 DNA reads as TGTGCCAGCAGTAAAATTACGGGACAGGAATTCAATGAGCAGTTCTTC.

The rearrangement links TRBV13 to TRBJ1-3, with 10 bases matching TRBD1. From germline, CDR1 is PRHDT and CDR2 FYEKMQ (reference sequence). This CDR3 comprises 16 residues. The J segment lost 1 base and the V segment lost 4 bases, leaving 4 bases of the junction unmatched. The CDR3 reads CASSYRTGGSGNTIYF. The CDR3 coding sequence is TGTGCCAGCAGCTACAGGACAGGGGGATCTGGAAACACCATATATTTT.

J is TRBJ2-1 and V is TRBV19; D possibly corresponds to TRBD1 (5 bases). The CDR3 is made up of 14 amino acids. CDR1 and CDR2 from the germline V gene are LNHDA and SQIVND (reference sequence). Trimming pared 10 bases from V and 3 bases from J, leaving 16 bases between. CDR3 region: CATSQGVGYNEQFF. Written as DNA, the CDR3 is TGTGCCACCTCCCAGGGTGTTGGCTACAATGAGCAGTTCTTC.

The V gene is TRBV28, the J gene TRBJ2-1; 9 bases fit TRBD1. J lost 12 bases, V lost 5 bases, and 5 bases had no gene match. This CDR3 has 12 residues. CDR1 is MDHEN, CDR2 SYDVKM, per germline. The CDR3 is CASSLPGQGQFF. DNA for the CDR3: TGTGCCAGCAGTCTCCCGGGACAGGGGCAGTTCTTC.

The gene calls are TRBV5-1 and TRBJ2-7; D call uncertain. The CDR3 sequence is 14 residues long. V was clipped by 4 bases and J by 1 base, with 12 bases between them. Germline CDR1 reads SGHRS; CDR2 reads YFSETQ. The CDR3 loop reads CASSRQAGSYEQYF. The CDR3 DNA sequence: TGCGCCAGCAGCCGCCAAGCCGGATCCTACGAGCAGTACTTC.

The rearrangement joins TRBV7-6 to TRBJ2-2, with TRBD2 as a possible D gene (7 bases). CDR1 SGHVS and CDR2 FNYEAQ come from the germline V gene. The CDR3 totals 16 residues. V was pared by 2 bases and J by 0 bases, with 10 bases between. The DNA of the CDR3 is TGTGCCAGCAGCTTATCCGGGGGGCCGAACACCGGGGAGCTGTTTTTT. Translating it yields CASSLSGGPNTGELFF.

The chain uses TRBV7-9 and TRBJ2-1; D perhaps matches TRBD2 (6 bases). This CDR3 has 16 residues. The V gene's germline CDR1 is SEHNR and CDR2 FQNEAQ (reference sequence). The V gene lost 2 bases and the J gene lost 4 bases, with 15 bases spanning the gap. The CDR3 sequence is CASSLTGGRRYNEQFF. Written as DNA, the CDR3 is TGTGCCAGCAGCTTAACGGGTGGGAGGCGGTACAATGAGCAGTTCTTC.

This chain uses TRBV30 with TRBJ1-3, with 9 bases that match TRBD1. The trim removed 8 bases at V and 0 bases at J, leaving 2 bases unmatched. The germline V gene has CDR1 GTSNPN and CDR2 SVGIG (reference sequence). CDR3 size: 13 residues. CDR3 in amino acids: CAGTGLSGNTIYF. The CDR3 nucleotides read TGTGCCGGGACAGGGCTCTCTGGAAACACCATATATTTT.

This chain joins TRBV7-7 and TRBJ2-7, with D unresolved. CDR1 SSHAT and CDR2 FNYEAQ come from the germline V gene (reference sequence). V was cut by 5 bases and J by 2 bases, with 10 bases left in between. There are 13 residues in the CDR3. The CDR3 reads CASSEHVAYEQYF. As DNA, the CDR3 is TGTGCCAGCAGCGAACACGTCGCCTACGAGCAGTACTTC.

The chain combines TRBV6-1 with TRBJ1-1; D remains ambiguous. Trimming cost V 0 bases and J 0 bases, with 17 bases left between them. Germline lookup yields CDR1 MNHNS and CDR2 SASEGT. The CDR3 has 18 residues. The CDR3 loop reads CASSEAPNSVDMNTEAFF. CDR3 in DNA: TGTGCCAGCAGTGAAGCTCCGAACAGCGTAGATATGAACACTGAAGCTTTCTTT.

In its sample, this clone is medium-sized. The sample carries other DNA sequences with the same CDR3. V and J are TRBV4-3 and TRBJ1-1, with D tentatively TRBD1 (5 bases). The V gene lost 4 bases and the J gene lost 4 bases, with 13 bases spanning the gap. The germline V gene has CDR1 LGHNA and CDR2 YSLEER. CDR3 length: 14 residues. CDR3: CASSPETGGTEAFF. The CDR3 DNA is TGCGCCAGCAGCCCAGAGACGGGGGGCACTGAAGCTTTCTTT.

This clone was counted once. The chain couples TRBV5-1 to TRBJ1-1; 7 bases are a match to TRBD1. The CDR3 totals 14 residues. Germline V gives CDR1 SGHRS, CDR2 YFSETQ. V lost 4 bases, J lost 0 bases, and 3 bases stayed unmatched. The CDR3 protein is CASSGGQMNTEAFF. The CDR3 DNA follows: TGCGCCAGCAGCGGGGGACAGATGAACACTGAAGCTTTCTTT.

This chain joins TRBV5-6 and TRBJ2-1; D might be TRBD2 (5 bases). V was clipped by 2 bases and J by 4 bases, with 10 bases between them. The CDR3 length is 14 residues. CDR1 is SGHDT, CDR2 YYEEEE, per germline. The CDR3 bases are TGTGCCAGCAGCTTTCCTAGCTCTTACAATGAGCAGTTCTTC. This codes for CASSFPSSYNEQFF.

CDR3 amino acids: CASSFWNTEAFF. Here the CDR3 DNA reads TGTGCCAGTAGTTTTTGGAACACTGAAGCTTTCTTT. The J gene is TRBJ1-1, the V gene TRBV19; the D is unclear. This CDR3 is 12 amino acids long. Trimming stripped 5 bases from V and 1 base from J, with 5 bases between. From germline, CDR1 is LNHDA and CDR2 SQIVND (reference sequence).

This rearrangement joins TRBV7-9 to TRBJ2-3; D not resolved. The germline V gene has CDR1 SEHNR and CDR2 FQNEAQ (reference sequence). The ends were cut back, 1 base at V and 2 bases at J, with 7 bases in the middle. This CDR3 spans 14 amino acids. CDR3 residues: CASSLVGSTDTQYF. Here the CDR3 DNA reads TGTGCCAGCAGCTTAGTGGGATCCACAGATACGCAGTATTTT.

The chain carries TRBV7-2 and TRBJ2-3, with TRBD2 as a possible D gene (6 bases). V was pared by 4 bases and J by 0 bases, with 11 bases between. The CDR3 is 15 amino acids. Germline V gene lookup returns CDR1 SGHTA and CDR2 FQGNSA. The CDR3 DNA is TGTGCCAGCAGCTGGACGGGGGTGAGCACAGATACGCAGTATTTT. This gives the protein CASSWTGVSTDTQYF.

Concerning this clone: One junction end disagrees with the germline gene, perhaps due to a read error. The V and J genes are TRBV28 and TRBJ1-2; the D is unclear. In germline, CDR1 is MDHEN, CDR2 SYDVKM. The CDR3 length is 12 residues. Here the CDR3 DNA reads TGTGCCAGCAGTCTATGGACCGGGGGCTACACCTTC. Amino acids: CASSLWTGGYTF.

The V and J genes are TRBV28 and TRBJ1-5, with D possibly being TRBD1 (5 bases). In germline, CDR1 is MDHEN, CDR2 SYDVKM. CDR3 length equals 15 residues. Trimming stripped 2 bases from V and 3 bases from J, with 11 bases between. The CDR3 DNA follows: TGTGCCAGCAGTTTAGAACAGGACTACAATCAGCCCCAGCATTTT. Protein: CASSLEQDYNQPQHF.

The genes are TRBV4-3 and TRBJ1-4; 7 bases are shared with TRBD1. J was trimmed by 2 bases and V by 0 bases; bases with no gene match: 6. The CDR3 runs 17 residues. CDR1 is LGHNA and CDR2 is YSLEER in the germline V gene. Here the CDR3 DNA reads TGCGCCAGCAGCCAAGATCAGGCAGGGGGGACTAATGAAAAACTGTTTTTT. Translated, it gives CASSQDQAGGTNEKLFF.

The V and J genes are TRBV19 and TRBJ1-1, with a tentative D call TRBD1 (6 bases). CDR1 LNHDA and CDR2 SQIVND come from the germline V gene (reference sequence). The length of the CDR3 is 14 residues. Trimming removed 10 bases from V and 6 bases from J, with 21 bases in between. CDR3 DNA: TGTGCCACCTCAAGTGGGGGGGCACGCTCTGAAGCTTTCTTT. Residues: CATSSGGARSEAFF.

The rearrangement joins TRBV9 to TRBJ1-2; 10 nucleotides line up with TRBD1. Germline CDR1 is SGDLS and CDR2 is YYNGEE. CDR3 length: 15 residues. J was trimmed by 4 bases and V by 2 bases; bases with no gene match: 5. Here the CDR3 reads CASSVDGQGGYGYTF. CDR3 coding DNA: TGTGCCAGCAGCGTCGATGGACAGGGGGGCTATGGCTACACCTTC.

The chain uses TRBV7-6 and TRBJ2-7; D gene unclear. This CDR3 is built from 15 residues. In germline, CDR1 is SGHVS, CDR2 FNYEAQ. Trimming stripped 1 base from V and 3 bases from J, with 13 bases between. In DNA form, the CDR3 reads TGTGCCAGCAGCTTAGGACAAGAGAATTTCTACGAGCAGTACTTC. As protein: CASSLGQENFYEQYF.

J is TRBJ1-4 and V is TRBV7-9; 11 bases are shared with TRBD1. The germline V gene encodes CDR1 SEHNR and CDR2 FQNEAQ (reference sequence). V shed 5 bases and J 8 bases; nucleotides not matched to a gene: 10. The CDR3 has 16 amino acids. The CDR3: CASSTRGGQGAEKLFF. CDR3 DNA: TGTGCCAGCAGCACTAGGGGTGGACAGGGGGCAGAAAAACTGTTTTTT.

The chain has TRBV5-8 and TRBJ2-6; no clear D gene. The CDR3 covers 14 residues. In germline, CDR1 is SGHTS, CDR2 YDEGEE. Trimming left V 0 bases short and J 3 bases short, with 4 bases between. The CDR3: CASSLAFGANVLTF. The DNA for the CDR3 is TGTGCCAGCAGCTTGGCCTTTGGGGCCAACGTCCTGACTTTC.